What follows are 2 T cell receptor beta chains derived from one specimen sequenced in a study of PD-L1 blockade in urothelial cancer. The time point here: pretreatment peripheral blood. The protocol was immunoSEQ multiplex PCR, while the TCRdb copy is restricted to in-frame clones and leaves out a portion. Of some 66,000 clones in the sample, around 85% were seen once. Material: PBMCs, obtained around atezolizumab (anti-PD-L1) treatment. All receptors derive from a man aged 60 to 69 with urothelial cancer.

The chain recombines TRBV19 with TRBJ1-1; TRBD1 matches 9 bases. Per germline, CDR1 LNHDA and CDR2 SQIVND (reference sequence). After removal of 5 bases from V and 4 bases from J, the junction contained 8 bases not matched to a gene. The CDR3 spans 15 residues. The CDR3 DNA reads TGTGCCAGTAGTGTAGGGACAGGGCTGGGCACTGAAGCTTTCTTT. Protein product: CASSVGTGLGTEAFF.

The chain uses TRBV30 and TRBJ1-3; 8 bases match TRBD1. CDR3 size: 15 residues. The junction had 6 bases not matched to a gene; V was cut back by 5 bases and J by 0 bases. Germline CDR1 reads GTSNPN; CDR2 reads SVGIG (reference sequence). CDR3 sequence (DNA): TGTGCCTGGGGAAGGACAGGGATCTCTGGAAACACCATATATTTT. Translating gives CAWGRTGISGNTIYF.